This is a list of T cell receptor beta chains from one sample in a study of Ad26.COV2.S vaccination and SARS-CoV-2 variants. Libraries were prepared by immunoSEQ multiplex PCR; TCRdb keeps only in-frame clonotypes and omits some of them. The sample shows some 290,000 clones, approximately 80% of them seen only once. Material: peripheral blood, obtained in a trial of Ad26.COV2.S vaccine versus placebo. The receptors were gathered from a person aged 18-65 years who received the Ad26.COV2.S COVID-19 vaccine or a placebo. Each CDR3 is given with its conserved first and last residue. Fields, in order: D gene, V gene, clone size, J gene, CDR3 protein, CDR3 DNA. D genes are given only for firm matches. Some rows mark clone size as missing; the rest say once, few, many or name a class of expanded clone.

-	TRBV7-2	-	TRBJ1-1	CASSSYTLGRAFF	TGTGCCAGCAGCTCTTACACCCTAGGACGTGCTTTCTTT
-	TRBV4-1	-	TRBJ1-1	CASSQDLLRLGEAFF	TGCGCCAGCAGCCAAGATCTTCTGCGGTTAGGTGAAGCTTTCTTT
TRBD1	TRBV27	-	TRBJ2-2	CASSPSTGEVTGELFF	TGTGCCAGCAGTCCCTCGACAGGGGAGGTGACCGGGGAGCTGTTTTTT
TRBD2	TRBV5-8	-	TRBJ2-1	CASSTLTSGAYNEQFF	TGTGCCAGCAGCACCCTGACTAGCGGGGCTTACAATGAGCAGTTCTTC
-	TRBV9	-	TRBJ2-7	CASSVSPDRSVAYEQYF	TGTGCCAGCAGCGTCAGCCCAGATAGAAGTGTCGCCTACGAGCAGTACTTC
-	TRBV19	few	TRBJ2-1	CASRTSSYNEQFF	TGTGCCAGTAGGACCAGCTCCTACAATGAGCAGTTCTTC
-	TRBV27	-	TRBJ2-1	CASSVTGHNEQFF	TGTGCCAGCAGTGTAACAGGGCACAATGAGCAGTTCTTC
TRBD1	TRBV9	-	TRBJ1-2	CASSVGTGGNYGYTF	TGTGCCAGCAGCGTAGGGACAGGGGGTAACTATGGCTACACCTTC
-	TRBV2	-	TRBJ1-2	CASSEALGYTF	TGTGCCAGCAGTGAAGCGCTGGGCTACACCTTC
TRBD1	TRBV9	once	TRBJ2-7	CASSPRDSSYEQYF	TGTGCCAGCAGCCCGAGGGACAGCTCCTACGAGCAGTACTTC
-	TRBV28	-	TRBJ1-1	CASLSRALSTEAFF	TGTGCCAGCCTCTCCCGGGCGCTAAGTACTGAAGCTTTCTTT
-	TRBV7-3	-	TRBJ2-1	CASSLEVINEQFF	TGTGCCAGCAGCTTAGAAGTTATCAATGAGCAGTTCTTC
-	TRBV30	few	TRBJ1-5	CAWSPITQTGGNSNQPQHF	TGTGCCTGGAGTCCCATCACACAGACAGGAGGAAATAGCAATCAGCCCCAGCATTTT
TRBD1	TRBV5-1	-	TRBJ2-2	CASSSGQGSFLAGELFF	TGCGCCAGCAGCTCCGGACAGGGGAGCTTCTTAGCCGGGGAGCTGTTTTTT
TRBD2	TRBV6-1	-	TRBJ2-3	CASSGFRAGGHDTQYF	TGTGCCAGCAGTGGTTTTCGAGCGGGGGGGCATGATACGCAGTATTTT
-	TRBV19	-	TRBJ2-5	CASTRGHGETQYF	TGTGCCAGTACTCGGGGGCATGGGGAGACCCAGTACTTC
-	TRBV5-8	-	TRBJ1-6	CASSFGVLGPLHF	TGTGCCAGCAGCTTTGGGGTGCTGGGGCCCCTCCACTTT
-	TRBV5-4	-	TRBJ2-3	CASSLSGVAVITDTQYF	TGTGCCAGCAGCTTGAGCGGCGTAGCGGTTATTACAGATACGCAGTATTTT